This T cell receptor beta chain is from a study of cytomegalovirus exposure and HLA in healthy donors. Findings of the study overall: Among TCR beta chains of equal frequency, HLA-associated ones were more clonally expanded in a later analysis. Trimming of TCR beta V- and J-genes showed a link, identified in a later analysis, to a missense DCLRE1C variant. The study put under 200 TCR beta chains on its list as cytomegalovirus-associated. A later analysis reportedly found fewer N-insertions in an Asian-associated ancestry cluster than the roughly 670-donor mean.

CDR3 length: 15 amino acids. Germline V gene data show CDR1 as SGHDT and CDR2 as YYEEEE. Trimming took off 1 base at V and 5 bases at J, with 16 bases between the two ends. A word on this clone: Its target is unknown.

Amplification used 60 Vbeta primers and 13 Jbeta primers. This table comes from immunoSEQ multiplex PCR, and its TCRdb copy is limited to in-frame clones, with some not included. This sample's table reports fewer than 100,000 clones. V gene TRBV5-6 combines with J gene TRBJ2-7; TRBD2 might be the D (7 bases). Source material: PBMCs. The sequence was obtained from an older woman in good health and CMV-seronegative. As DNA, the CDR3 is TGTGCCAGCAGCTTGACGGGGGGCGCCTCTGACGAGCAGTACTTC. It specifies CASSLTGGASDEQYF. Variable domain in full (rest from reference TRBV5-6 and TRBJ2-7): DAGVTQSPTHLIKTRGQQVTLRCSPKSGHDTVSWYQQALGQGPQFIFQYYEEEERQRGNFPDRFSGHQFPNYSSELNVNALLLGDSALYLCASSLTGGASDEQYFGPGTRLTVT.